This TCR beta chain was found in a study of OX40 agonist ivuxolimab in advanced cancers. In the study overall: The patients got ivuxolimab, which is an agonistic anti-OX40 (CD134) antibody. Partial responses were achieved by three patients: one hepatocellular carcinoma, two cutaneous melanoma. Patients in dose escalation had liver, melanoma, kidney or head and neck cancers. The eligibility criteria allowed prior anti-PD-1, anti-PD-L1 or anti-CTLA-4 therapy, and around 40% had some.

CDR3 length equals 12 residues. Germline CDR1 reads SEHNR; CDR2 reads FQNEAQ (reference sequence). TCRdb keeps only in-frame clones here, not all; method: immunoSEQ multiplex PCR. The sample carries tens of thousands of clones, roughly three quarters recorded once. As concerns this clone: An end of the junction differs from the germline gene, which may be a read error.

The genes are TRBV7-9 and TRBJ2-7; no clear D gene. The receptor was derived from an adult with an advanced solid tumor such as melanoma, head and neck, liver or kidney cancer. Sequencing used CD4+ or CD8+ T cells sorted from blood, obtained in a trial of the OX40 agonist ivuxolimab. CDR3 nucleotide sequence: TGTGCCAGCAGCTTTGTGATAGGCGAAAATAGCTTC. Amino acid sequence: CASSFVIGENSF.